These 21 T cell receptor beta chains came from one sample sequenced in a study of OX40 agonist ivuxolimab in advanced cancers. Profiling relied on immunoSEQ multiplex PCR, and the TCRdb table lists in-frame clones only, not all of them. This table holds about 93,000 clones, about 90% found once. Sample: CD4+ or CD8+ T cells sorted from blood, taken in a trial of the OX40 agonist ivuxolimab. The receptor source for this set is an adult with an advanced solid tumor such as melanoma, head and neck, liver or kidney cancer.

The table lists this clone with a few counts. The CDR3 spells CASSQDKLTNSPLHF. For the CDR3, the DNA is TGCGCCAGCAGCCAAGATAAACTGACTAATTCACCCCTCCACTTT. The rearrangement uses TRBV4-1 and TRBJ1-6; D remains ambiguous. V was trimmed by 0 bases and J by 6 bases, leaving 9 bases between them. This CDR3 region has 15 residues. Germline-derived CDR1 and CDR2 are MGHRA and YSYEKL.

Comments on this clone: This specimen includes other DNA sequences encoding the same CDR3. The rearrangement joins TRBV14 to TRBJ1-2, with D tentatively TRBD1 (5 bases). Deletions cut 0 bases from V and 9 bases from J, with 8 bases between. Germline V CDR1 and CDR2: SGHDN, FVKESK. This CDR3 comprises 12 residues. The chain's CDR3 is CASSQDRGSYTF. CDR3 bases: TGTGCCAGCAGCCAAGACCGGGGGAGCTACACCTTC.

The chain combines TRBV18 with TRBJ2-5; D not certain. The germline V gene encodes CDR1 KGHSH and CDR2 LQKENI. V lost 6 bases and J lost 1, with 3 bases in between. CDR3 length: 11 amino acids. CDR3 DNA sequence: TGTGCCAGCTCCTCCCAAGAGACCCAGTACTTC. Translated, it gives CASSSQETQYF.

The genes are TRBV19 and TRBJ2-3; no clear D. The CDR3 has 15 amino acids. Germline V gene lookup returns CDR1 LNHDA and CDR2 SQIVND (reference sequence). The V gene lost 4 bases and the J gene lost 4 bases, with 15 bases spanning the gap. This CDR3 is CASSTSERVADTQYF. The CDR3 coding sequence is TGTGCCAGTAGTACCTCCGAGCGCGTGGCAGATACGCAGTATTTT.

This clone was seen a single time. The chain joins TRBV12-5 to TRBJ1-5, with D perhaps matching TRBD1 (5 bases). CDR3 length: 15 amino acids. V gave up 6 bases and J gave up 7 bases, with 19 bases separating them. Germline CDR1 is LGHNT and CDR2 is FRNRAP. The CDR3 reads CASGTRAGGGQPQHF. DNA of the CDR3: TGTGCTAGTGGAACCAGGGCAGGAGGAGGACAGCCCCAGCATTTT.

The chain has TRBV6-5 and TRBJ1-3; TRBD1 might be the D (6 bases). The V and J ends lost 5 bases and 0 bases respectively, with 8 bases between them. Germline CDR1 and CDR2: MNHEY and SVGAGI. CDR3 length: 14 amino acids. CDR3 region: CASSLQGSGNTIYF. DNA of the CDR3: TGTGCCAGCAGTCTACAGGGCTCTGGAAACACCATATATTTT.

The CDR3 DNA reads TGCGCCAGCAGCTTAGCGGGAAGTACAGATACGCAGTATTTT. Translated, it gives CASSLAGSTDTQYF. The chain combines TRBV5-1 with TRBJ2-3; 7 positions agree with TRBD2. The CDR3 covers 14 residues. Germline V gives CDR1 SGHRS, CDR2 YFSETQ. With V trimmed by 2 bases and J by 3 bases, 3 bases remained unmatched.

This chain links TRBV6-5 with TRBJ1-3; no clear D. Germline CDR1 and CDR2: MNHEY and SVGAGI. The V end was cut by 5 bases, the J end by 0 bases, with 11 bases between. The CDR3 sequence is 15 residues long. The CDR3 is CASSKDGYSGNTIYF. The CDR3, as DNA: TGTGCCAGCAGTAAGGACGGGTACTCTGGAAACACCATATATTTT.

This clone has just one count. The rearrangement links TRBV5-1 to TRBJ1-4, with unresolved D. The ends were cut back, 0 bases at V and 5 bases at J, with 8 bases in the middle. The CDR3 is made up of 14 amino acids. The germline V gene has CDR1 SGHRS and CDR2 YFSETQ. The CDR3 bases are TGCGCCAGCAGCTTGGGGCCGGACAATGAAAAACTGTTTTTT. It yields the protein CASSLGPDNEKLFF. Based on the CDR3 plus reference TRBV5-1 and TRBJ1-4, the full variable domain is KAGVTQTPRYLIKTRGQQVTLSCSPISGHRSVSWYQQTPGQGLQFLFEYFSETQRNKGNFPGRFSGRQFSNSRSEMNVSTLELGDSALYLCASSLGPDNEKLFFGSGTQLSVL.

The chain combines TRBV5-4 with TRBJ2-7; no definite D call. This CDR3 is 14 amino acids long. V shed 2 bases and J shed 2 bases, with 11 bases lying between them. Germline V lookup: CDR1 SGHNT, CDR2 YYREEE (reference sequence). CDR3 nucleotide sequence: TGTGCCAGCAGCTTCTATCAACCTCCCTACGAGCAGTACTTC. Protein product: CASSFYQPPYEQYF.

V usage is TRBV12-5 and J usage is TRBJ2-3; D might be TRBD1 (6 bases). This CDR3 has 12 residues. The germline CDR1 and CDR2 sequences are LGHNT and FRNRAP. V shed 6 bases and J shed 6 bases, with 10 bases lying between them. This CDR3 reads CASGNRDDTQYF. DNA for the CDR3: TGTGCTAGTGGAAACAGGGACGATACGCAGTATTTT.

The CDR3 coding sequence is TGTGCCAGCAGCTTGAGGCTAGCGGGGGGTACCGGGGAGCTGTTTTTT. This sequence encodes CASSLRLAGGTGELFF. The chain recombines TRBV5-4 with TRBJ2-2; 11 bases are shared with TRBD2. Trimming removed 1 base from V and 5 bases from J; junction bases left unmatched: 4. The CDR3 extends over 16 amino acids. From germline, CDR1 is SGHNT and CDR2 YYREEE (reference sequence).

The V call is TRBV19, the J call TRBJ1-3; 10 bases agree with TRBD1. The ends lost 7 bases at V and 6 bases at J; junction bases unmatched: 6. The CDR3 has 14 amino acids. CDR1 LNHDA and CDR2 SQIVND come from the germline V gene (reference sequence). The CDR3 spells CASTVTGGTNTIYF. CDR3 bases: TGTGCCAGTACTGTGACAGGGGGCACAAACACCATATATTTT. The full variable domain, its missing parts supplied by reference TRBV19 and TRBJ1-3, is DGGITQSPKYLFRKEGQNVTLSCEQNLNHDAMYWYRQDPGQGLRLIYYSQIVNDFQKGDIAEGYSVSREKKESFPLTVTSAQKNPTAFYLCASTVTGGTNTIYFGEGSWLTVV.

The chain carries TRBV30 and TRBJ2-5; 8 bases match TRBD2. The CDR3 extends over 13 amino acids. Germline V lookup: CDR1 GTSNPN, CDR2 SVGIG (reference sequence). V dropped 4 bases and J dropped 3; count of bases not matched to a gene: 4. CDR3 residues: CAWNRGGKETQYF. CDR3 sequence (DNA): TGTGCCTGGAACCGGGGGGGGAAAGAGACCCAGTACTTC.

This clone showed up just a few times. V usage is TRBV6-1 and J usage is TRBJ1-2, with D possibly being TRBD1 (6 bases). V was shortened by 0 bases and J by 1 base, with 12 bases between the two germline ends. CDR1 and CDR2 from the germline V gene are MNHNS and SASEGT. The CDR3 is made up of 16 amino acids. The CDR3 bases are TGTGCCAGCAGTGAAGCTGGGACAAGAGATAACTATGGCTACACCTTC. It specifies CASSEAGTRDNYGYTF.

The chain links TRBV27 to TRBJ1-6, with no clear D. Trimming left V 9 bases short and J 3 bases short, with 18 bases between. This CDR3 is built from 16 residues. CDR1 is MNHEY, CDR2 SMNVEV, per germline (reference sequence). As DNA, the CDR3 is TGTGCCAGGAAACGCAGCCCCCCCCTCTATAATTCACCCCTCCACTTT. This gives the protein CARKRSPPLYNSPLHF.

V usage is TRBV5-1 and J usage is TRBJ2-3; D may correspond to TRBD1 or TRBD2 (5 bases each). CDR1 is SGHRS, CDR2 YFSETQ, per germline. V lost 0 bases to trimming and J lost 1 base, with 9 bases between them. The CDR3 runs to 15 residues. This CDR3 reads CASSLARDRTDTQYF. The CDR3 DNA reads as TGCGCCAGCAGCTTGGCCCGGGACCGCACAGATACGCAGTATTTT. The entire variable domain, with the rest obtained from reference TRBV5-1 and TRBJ2-3, is as follows: KAGVTQTPRYLIKTRGQQVTLSCSPISGHRSVSWYQQTPGQGLQFLFEYFSETQRNKGNFPGRFSGRQFSNSRSEMNVSTLELGDSALYLCASSLARDRTDTQYFGPGTRLTVL.

CDR3 residues: CASSQDLTSGSVRSYNEQFF. The CDR3 coding sequence is TGTGCCAGCAGCCAAGATCTTACTAGCGGGAGTGTTAGGTCCTACAATGAGCAGTTCTTC. The chain joins TRBV14 to TRBJ2-1; the match to TRBD2 covers 11 bases. There are 20 residues in the CDR3. With 0 bases clipped from V and 1 base from J, the junction kept 11 bases outside the gene matches. CDR1 is SGHDN, CDR2 FVKESK, per germline.

V and J are TRBV5-1 and TRBJ2-1; the match to TRBD2 covers 7 bases. V gave up 0 bases and J gave up 10 bases; unmatched junction bases: 34. This CDR3 has 23 residues. Per germline, CDR1 SGHRS and CDR2 YFSETQ. The CDR3 loop is CASSLAESGTTGTIRIPKWEQFF. For the CDR3, the DNA is TGCGCCAGCAGCTTGGCTGAGTCCGGGACTACTGGGACCATACGGATCCCGAAATGGGAGCAGTTCTTC.

This clone was detected once. Other DNA sequences in the same sample also yield this CDR3. The chain couples TRBV6-5 to TRBJ2-1; D is unresolved. Germline values: CDR1 MNHEY, CDR2 SVGAGI. The CDR3 contains 15 residues. Trimming stripped 0 bases from V and 0 bases from J, with 6 bases between. Written as DNA, the CDR3 is TGTGCCAGCAGTTACTCAAGGAGCTCCTACAATGAGCAGTTCTTC. This sequence encodes CASSYSRSSYNEQFF.

V usage is TRBV5-5 and J usage is TRBJ1-2; 7 positions match TRBD1. Germline loops: CDR1 SGHKS, CDR2 YYEKEE (reference sequence). V lost 4 bases to trimming and J lost 1 base; unmatched junction nucleotides: 4. The CDR3 is made up of 14 amino acids. CDR3 protein: CASSRGQDNYGYTF. The CDR3 DNA is TGTGCCAGCAGCCGTGGACAGGATAACTATGGCTACACCTTC. The full variable domain, its missing parts supplied by reference TRBV5-5 and TRBJ1-2, is DAGVTQSPTHLIKTRGQQVTLRCSPISGHKSVSWYQQVLGQGPQFIFQYYEKEERGRGNFPDRFSARQFPNYSSELNVNALLLGDSALYLCASSRGQDNYGYTFGSGTRLTVV.